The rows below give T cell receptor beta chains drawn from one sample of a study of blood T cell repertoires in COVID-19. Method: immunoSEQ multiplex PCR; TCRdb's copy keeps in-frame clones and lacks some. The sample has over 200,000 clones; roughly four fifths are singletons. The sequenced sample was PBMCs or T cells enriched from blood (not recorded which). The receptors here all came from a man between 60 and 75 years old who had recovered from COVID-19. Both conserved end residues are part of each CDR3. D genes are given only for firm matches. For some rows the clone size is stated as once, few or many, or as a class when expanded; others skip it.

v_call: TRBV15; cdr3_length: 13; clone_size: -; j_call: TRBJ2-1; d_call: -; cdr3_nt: TGTGCCACCAGCCGACAGGAATACAATGAGCAGTTCTTC; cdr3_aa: CATSRQEYNEQFF
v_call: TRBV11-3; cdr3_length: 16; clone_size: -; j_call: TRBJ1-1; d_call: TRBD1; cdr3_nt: TGTGCCAGCAGCTGGACCGGGACAGACATGAACACTGAAGCTTTCTTT; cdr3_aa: CASSWTGTDMNTEAFF
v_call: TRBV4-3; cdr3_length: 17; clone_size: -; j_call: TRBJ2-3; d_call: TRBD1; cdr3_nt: TGCGCCAGCAGCCAAGATCAACCAGGGGGATTCCCAGATACGCAGTATTTT; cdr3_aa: CASSQDQPGGFPDTQYF
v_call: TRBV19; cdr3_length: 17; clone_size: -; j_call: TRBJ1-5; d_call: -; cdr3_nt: TGTGCCAGTAGTATAGTCCAGGGTGGGAAGAGCAATCAGCCCCAGCATTTT; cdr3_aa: CASSIVQGGKSNQPQHF
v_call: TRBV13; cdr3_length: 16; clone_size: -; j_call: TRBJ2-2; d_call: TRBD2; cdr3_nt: TGTGCCAGCAGCGGAAGGACTAGCGGGGGGGCCAAGGAGCTGTTTTTT; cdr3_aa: CASSGRTSGGAKELFF
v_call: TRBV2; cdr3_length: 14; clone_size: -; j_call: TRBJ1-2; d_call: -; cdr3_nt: TGTGCCAGCAGTGAAGACAGAACTAACTATGGCTACACCTTC; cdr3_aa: CASSEDRTNYGYTF
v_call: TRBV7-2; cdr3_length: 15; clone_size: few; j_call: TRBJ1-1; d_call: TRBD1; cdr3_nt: TGTGCCAGCAGCTTACAGGGGGCAGTGAACACTGAAGCTTTCTTT; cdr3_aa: CASSLQGAVNTEAFF
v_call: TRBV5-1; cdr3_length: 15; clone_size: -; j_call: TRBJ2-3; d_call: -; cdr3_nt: TGCGCCAGCAGCTTGGGAGTAAGCGAGACCCATACGCAGTATTTT; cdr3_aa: CASSLGVSETHTQYF
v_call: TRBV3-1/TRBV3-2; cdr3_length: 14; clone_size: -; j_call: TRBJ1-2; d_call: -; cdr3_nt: TGTGCCAGCAGCTCCCCGGCAGGGTGGGATGGCTACACCTTC; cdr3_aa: CASSSPAGWDGYTF
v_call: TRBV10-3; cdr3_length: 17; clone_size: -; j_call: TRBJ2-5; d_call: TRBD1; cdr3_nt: TGTGCCATCAGTGCCGGGACAGGGCGGCCCAAGCAAGAGACCCAGTACTTC; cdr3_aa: CAISAGTGRPKQETQYF
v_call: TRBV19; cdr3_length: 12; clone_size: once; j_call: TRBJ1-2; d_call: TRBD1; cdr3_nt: TGTGCCAGTACTGACAGGGGGCGCGGCTACACCTTC; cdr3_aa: CASTDRGRGYTF
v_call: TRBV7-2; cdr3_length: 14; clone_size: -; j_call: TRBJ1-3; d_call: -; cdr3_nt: TGTGCCAGCAGCTTGGGAGGGGCAGGAAACACCATATATTTT; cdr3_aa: CASSLGGAGNTIYF
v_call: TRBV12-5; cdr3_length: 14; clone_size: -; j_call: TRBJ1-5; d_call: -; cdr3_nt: TGTGCTAGTGGGCCGGACAGTAGCAATCAGCCCCAGCATTTT; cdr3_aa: CASGPDSSNQPQHF
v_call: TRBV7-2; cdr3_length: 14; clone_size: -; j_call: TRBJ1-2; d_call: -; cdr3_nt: TGTGCCAGCAGCTTAGCGCTGCCAGGGGATGGCTACACCTTC; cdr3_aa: CASSLALPGDGYTF
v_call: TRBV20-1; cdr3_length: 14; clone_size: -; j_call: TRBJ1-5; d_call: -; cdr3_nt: TGCAGTGCTAGTAATGACGGGGATCGATGGCCCCAGCATTTT; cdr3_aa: CSASNDGDRWPQHF
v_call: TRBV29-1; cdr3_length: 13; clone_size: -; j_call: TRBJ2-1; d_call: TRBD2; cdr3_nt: TGCAGCGTTGAAGTGCGGGGGGCAAAGAGGCAGTTCTTC; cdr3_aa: CSVEVRGAKRQFF
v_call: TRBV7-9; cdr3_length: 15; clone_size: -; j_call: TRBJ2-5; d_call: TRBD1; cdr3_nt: TGTGCCAGCAGCTCCCACAGGGGGCAGGAAGAGACCCAGTACTTC; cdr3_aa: CASSSHRGQEETQYF
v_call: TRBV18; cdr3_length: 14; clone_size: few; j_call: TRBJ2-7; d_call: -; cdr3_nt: TGTGCCAGCTCACCACTGGCAGGGTACTACGAGCAGTACTTC; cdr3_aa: CASSPLAGYYEQYF
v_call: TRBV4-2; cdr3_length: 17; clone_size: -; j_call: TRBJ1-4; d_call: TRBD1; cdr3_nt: TGTGCCAGCAGCCAAGGGGACAGGGGGGCGACTAATGAAAAACTGTTTTTT; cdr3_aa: CASSQGDRGATNEKLFF
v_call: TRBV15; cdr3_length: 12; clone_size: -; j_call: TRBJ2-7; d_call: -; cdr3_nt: TGTGCCACCAGCAAAGGGGCGGTGTTTCAGTACTTC; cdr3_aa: CATSKGAVFQYF
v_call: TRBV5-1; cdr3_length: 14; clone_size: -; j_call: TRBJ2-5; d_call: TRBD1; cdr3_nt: TGCGCCAGCGGGACCACAGGGGGAGAAGAGACCCAGTACTTC; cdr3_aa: CASGTTGGEETQYF
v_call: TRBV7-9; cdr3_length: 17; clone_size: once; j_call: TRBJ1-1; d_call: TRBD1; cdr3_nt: TGTGCCAGCAGCTTAATGACAGGGGGCCGGGGGTTCACTGAAGCTTTCTTT; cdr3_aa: CASSLMTGGRGFTEAFF
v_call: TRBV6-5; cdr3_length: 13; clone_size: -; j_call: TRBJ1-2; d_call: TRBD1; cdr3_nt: TGTGCCAGCAGTCGGACAGGGGGCTATGGCTACACCTTC; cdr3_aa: CASSRTGGYGYTF
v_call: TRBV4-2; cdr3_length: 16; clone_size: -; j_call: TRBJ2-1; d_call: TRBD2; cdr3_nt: TGTGCCAGCAGCCACCCAGGGAGTCTCGGGAGGAATGAGCAGTTCTTC; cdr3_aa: CASSHPGSLGRNEQFF
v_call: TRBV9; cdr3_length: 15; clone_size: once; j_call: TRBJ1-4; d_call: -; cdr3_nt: TGTGCCAGCAGCTCGCCCGGGACTCACAATGAAAAACTGTTTTTT; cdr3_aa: CASSSPGTHNEKLFF
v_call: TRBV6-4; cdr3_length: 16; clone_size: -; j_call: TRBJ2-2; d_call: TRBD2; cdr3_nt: TGTGCCAGCAGTGGCGCTAGCGGGGGGGAGGCCGGGGAGCTGTTTTTT; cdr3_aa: CASSGASGGEAGELFF
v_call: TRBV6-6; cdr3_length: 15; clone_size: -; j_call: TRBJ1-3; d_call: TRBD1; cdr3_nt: TGTGCCAGCAGAAACACAGGGGACCTTGGAAACACCATATATTTT; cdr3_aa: CASRNTGDLGNTIYF
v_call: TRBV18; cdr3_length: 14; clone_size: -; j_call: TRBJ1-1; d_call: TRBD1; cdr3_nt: TGTGCCAGCTCAGGCGGGACAGGGGACACTGAAGCTTTCTTT; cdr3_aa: CASSGGTGDTEAFF
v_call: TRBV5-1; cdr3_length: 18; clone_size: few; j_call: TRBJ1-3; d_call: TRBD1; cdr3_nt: TGCGCCAGCAGCTTGGCCCGGAGGGGGCCCAACTCTGGAAACACCATATATTTT; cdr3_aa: CASSLARRGPNSGNTIYF
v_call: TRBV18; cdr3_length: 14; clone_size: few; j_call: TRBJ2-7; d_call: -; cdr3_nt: TGTGCCAGCTCACCGAGTAAGCAGGGCTACGAGCAGTACTTC; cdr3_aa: CASSPSKQGYEQYF
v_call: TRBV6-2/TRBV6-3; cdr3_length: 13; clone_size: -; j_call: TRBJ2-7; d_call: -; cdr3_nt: TGTGCCAGCAGTTACCCCGACAGAGACGAGCAGTACTTC; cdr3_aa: CASSYPDRDEQYF
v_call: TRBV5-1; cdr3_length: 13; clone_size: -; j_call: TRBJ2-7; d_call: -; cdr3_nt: TGCGCCAGCAGCTTCAGGTACGCCTACGAGCAGTACTTC; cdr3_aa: CASSFRYAYEQYF
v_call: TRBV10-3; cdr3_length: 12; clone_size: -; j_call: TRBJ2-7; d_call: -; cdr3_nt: TGTGCCATCAGTGAAGGGGGTGGTGAGCAGTACTTC; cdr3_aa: CAISEGGGEQYF
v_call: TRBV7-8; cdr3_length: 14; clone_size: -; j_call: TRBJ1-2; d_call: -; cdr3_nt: TGTGCCAGCAGGCCCCCGGGCAGGGTCTATGGCTACACCTTC; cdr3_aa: CASRPPGRVYGYTF
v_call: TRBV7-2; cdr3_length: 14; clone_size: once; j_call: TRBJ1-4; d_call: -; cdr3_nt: TGTGCCAGCAGCTTATCCGGGGTCGGGGAAAAACTGTTTTTT; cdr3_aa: CASSLSGVGEKLFF
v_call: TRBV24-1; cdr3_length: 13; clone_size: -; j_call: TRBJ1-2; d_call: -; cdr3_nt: TGTGCCACCGGGACAACAGGGAACTATGGCTACACCTTC; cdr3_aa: CATGTTGNYGYTF
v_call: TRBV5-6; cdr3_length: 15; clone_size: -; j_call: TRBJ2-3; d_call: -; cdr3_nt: TGTGCCAGCAGCTCCGACGGGAGTTGGACAGATACGCAGTATTTT; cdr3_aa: CASSSDGSWTDTQYF
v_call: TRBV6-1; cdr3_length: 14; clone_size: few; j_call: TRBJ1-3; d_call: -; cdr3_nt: TGTGCCAGCAGTGAAGGGGAGACTGGAAACACCATATATTTT; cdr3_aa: CASSEGETGNTIYF
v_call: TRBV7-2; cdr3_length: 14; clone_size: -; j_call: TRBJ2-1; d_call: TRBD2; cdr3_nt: TGTGCCAGCAGCCTAGCGGGGGGTCACAATGAGCAGTTCTTC; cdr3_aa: CASSLAGGHNEQFF
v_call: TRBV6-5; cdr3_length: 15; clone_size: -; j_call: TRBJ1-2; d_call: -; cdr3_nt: TGTGCCAGCAGTTACTCGAGTTCGGCTGGCGGGGGCTACACCTTC; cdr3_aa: CASSYSSSAGGGYTF
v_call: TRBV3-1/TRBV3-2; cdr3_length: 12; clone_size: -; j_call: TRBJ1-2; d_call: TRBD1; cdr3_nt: TGTGCCAGCAGCCTACAGGGGGTCGGCTACACCTTC; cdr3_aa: CASSLQGVGYTF
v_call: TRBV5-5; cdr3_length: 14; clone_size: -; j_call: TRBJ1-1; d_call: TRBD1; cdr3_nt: TGTGCCAGCAGCTTGGGCAGGGGGAGCACTGAAGCTTTCTTT; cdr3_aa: CASSLGRGSTEAFF
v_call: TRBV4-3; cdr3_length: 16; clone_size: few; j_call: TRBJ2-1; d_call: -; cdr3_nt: TGCGCCAGCAGCCAAGAATGGGCAGCAGGGGTCGATGAGCAGTTCTTC; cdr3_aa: CASSQEWAAGVDEQFF